What follows are 6 T cell receptor beta chains derived from one specimen sequenced in a study of regulatory T cells in long-lasting Graves disease. HTBI primers from iRepertoire and Arm-PCR of CDR3 regions yielded the TCR beta libraries. A single record per CDR3 protein comes from TCRdb applying MiXCR to the multiplex PCR reads. The sample has about 440,000 distinct CDR3 sequences, about a sixth seen once. Indicated time point: newly diagnosed GD, antithyroid drugs for less than 3 months. Extracted PBMC RNA gave rise to the TCR library. The same sample was also used in a study of T cells in Graves' hyperthyroidism and ophthalmopathy.

Here the sequenced sample was peripheral blood mononuclear cells (PBMCs), taken at new diagnosis, from a patient treated with antithyroid drugs. Receptors were obtained from a woman between 18 and 29 years old with Graves disease.

V usage is TRBV5-8 and J usage is TRBJ2-7; D is unclear. CDR1 is SGHTS, CDR2 YDEGEE, per germline. V was clipped by 3 bases and J by 4 bases, with 8 bases between them. The CDR3 sequence is 12 residues long. CDR3 amino acids: CASSSSRYEQYF. The DNA for the CDR3 is TGTGCCAGCAGCTCGTCCAGGTACGAGCAGTACTTC.

The V gene is TRBV4-1, the J gene TRBJ2-7; possible D gene TRBD1, 5 bases. The V gene lost 0 bases and the J gene lost 4 bases, with 19 bases spanning the gap. The CDR3 extends over 17 amino acids. Germline values: CDR1 MGHRA, CDR2 YSYEKL. CDR3 sequence (DNA): TGCGCCAGCAGCCAAGATCCTATGAGAGGACAACGATACGAGCAGTACTTC. Amino acid sequence: CASSQDPMRGQRYEQYF.

In its sample, this clonotype was seen many times. The chain joins TRBV12-3 or TRBV12-4 to TRBJ2-2; a weak D match, TRBD2 (6 bases). The ends were cut back, 7 bases at V and 6 bases at J, with 15 bases in the middle. The CDR3 contains 14 residues. The CDR3 sequence: CASTSLRGSGELFF. The CDR3 DNA is TGTGCCAGCACCTCCCTTCGGGGGTCCGGGGAGCTGTTTTTT.

In this sample, this clonotype turned up many times. The genes are TRBV6-1 and TRBJ2-7, with TRBD1 identical over 8 bases. The CDR3 runs to 13 residues. Germline lookup yields CDR1 MNHNS and CDR2 SASEGT. Trimming removed 4 bases from V and 5 bases from J; junction bases left unmatched: 4. CDR3: CASSGQGFNEQYF. The DNA for the CDR3 is TGTGCCAGCAGTGGACAGGGGTTCAACGAGCAGTACTTC.

Many counts were recorded for this clonotype. The genes are TRBV12-3 or TRBV12-4 and TRBJ1-1, with D tentatively TRBD1 (5 bases). CDR3 length: 12 residues. V shed 8 bases and J shed 4 bases, with 11 bases lying between them. DNA of the CDR3: TGTGCCAGCCAACTCGGGGGCACTGAAGCTTTCTTT. It translates to CASQLGGTEAFF.

This clonotype was found many times. The J gene is TRBJ1-5, the V gene TRBV20-1; D unresolved. V was cut by 4 bases and J by 0 bases, with 13 bases left in between. Germline CDR1 reads DFQATT; CDR2 reads SNEGSKA (reference sequence). This CDR3 has 15 amino acids. The CDR3 DNA sequence: TGCAGTGCTAAGGCGCCGTTGGGTAGCAATCAGCCCCAGCATTTT. Amino acid sequence: CSAKAPLGSNQPQHF.